This TCR beta chain was observed in a study of cytomegalovirus exposure and HLA in healthy donors. In the study overall: Of all 400 or so donors who were genotyped, around 79% belonged to the Caucasian-associated ancestry cluster. Study results and limitations: A previous analysis found most TCR beta V segments productive roughly 87% or roughly 30% of the time.

The sample holds a few counts of this clone. Its antigen is currently unknown. The PCR used 60 Vbeta and 13 Jbeta primers. The method was immunoSEQ multiplex PCR; TCRdb's version includes in-frame clones alone and lacks a portion of them. The sample lists 87,000 or so clones, less than 8% seen once, with 2.3% in the top ten. This CDR3 is built from 16 residues. Germline CDR1 and CDR2: MDHEN and SYDVKM. Losses at the gene ends were 8 bases for V and 8 bases for J; bases not matched to a gene: 14. The TCR originated in a man over 45 in good health and CMV-seronegative. The specimen was PBMCs. This rearrangement joins TRBV28 to TRBJ1-4; 10 bases match TRBD1. In DNA form, the CDR3 reads TGTGCCAGCCGAATCGGACAGGGGGGAGTTGGGGAAAAACTGTTTTTT. Protein: CASRIGQGGVGEKLFF. The whole variable domain, remainder taken from reference TRBV28 and TRBJ1-4, is DVKVTQSSRYLVKRTGEKVFLECVQDMDHENMFWYRQDPGLGLRLIYFSYDVKMKEKGDIPEGYSVSREKKERFSLILESASTNQTSMYLCASRIGQGGVGEKLFFGSGTQLSVL.